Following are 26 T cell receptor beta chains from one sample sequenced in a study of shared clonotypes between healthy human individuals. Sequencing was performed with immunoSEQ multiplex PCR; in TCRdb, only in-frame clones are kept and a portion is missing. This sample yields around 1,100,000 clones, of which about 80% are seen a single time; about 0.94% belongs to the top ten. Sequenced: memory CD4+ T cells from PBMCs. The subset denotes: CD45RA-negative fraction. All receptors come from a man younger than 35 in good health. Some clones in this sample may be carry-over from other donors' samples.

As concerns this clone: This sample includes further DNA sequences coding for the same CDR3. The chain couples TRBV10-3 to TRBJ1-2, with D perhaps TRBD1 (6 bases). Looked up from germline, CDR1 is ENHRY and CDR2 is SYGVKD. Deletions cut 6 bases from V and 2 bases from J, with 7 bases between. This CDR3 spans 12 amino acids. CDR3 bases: TGTGCCATCAGCGGACAGAACTATGGCTACACCTTC. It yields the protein CAISGQNYGYTF.

The DNA of the CDR3 is TGTGCCAGTAGTATAGAAGGTTACGAGCAGTACTTC. It encodes CASSIEGYEQYF. The chain carries TRBV19 and TRBJ2-7; the D is unclear. The CDR3 is made up of 12 amino acids. Deletions cut 0 bases from V and 4 bases from J, with 4 bases between. In germline, CDR1 is LNHDA, CDR2 SQIVND (reference sequence).

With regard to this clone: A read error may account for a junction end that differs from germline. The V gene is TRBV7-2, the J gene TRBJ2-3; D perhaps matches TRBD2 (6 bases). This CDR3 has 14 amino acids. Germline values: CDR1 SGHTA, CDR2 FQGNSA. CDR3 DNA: TGTGCCAGCAGCACCGGGACTGGCACATATACGCAGTATTTT. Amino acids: CASSTGTGTYTQYF. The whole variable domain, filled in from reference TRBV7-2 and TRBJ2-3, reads GAGVSQSPSNKVTEKGKDVELRCDPISGHTALYWYRQSLGQGLEFLIYFQGNSAPDKSGLPSDRFSAERTGGSVSTLTIQRTQQEDSAVYLCASSTGTGTYTQYFGPGTRLTVL.

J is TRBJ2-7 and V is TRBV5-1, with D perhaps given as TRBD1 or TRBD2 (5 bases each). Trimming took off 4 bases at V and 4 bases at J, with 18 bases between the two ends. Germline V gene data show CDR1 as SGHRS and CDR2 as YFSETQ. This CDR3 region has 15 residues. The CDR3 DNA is TGCGCCAGCAGCCCGGGACGGAACTTAGGGTACGAGCAGTACTTC. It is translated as CASSPGRNLGYEQYF.

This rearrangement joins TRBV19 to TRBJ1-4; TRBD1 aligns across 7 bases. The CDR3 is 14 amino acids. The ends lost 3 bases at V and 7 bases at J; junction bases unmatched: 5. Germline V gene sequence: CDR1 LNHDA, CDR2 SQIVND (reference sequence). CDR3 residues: CASSIRGGAEKLFF. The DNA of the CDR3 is TGTGCCAGTAGTATTAGAGGGGGCGCTGAAAAACTGTTTTTT.

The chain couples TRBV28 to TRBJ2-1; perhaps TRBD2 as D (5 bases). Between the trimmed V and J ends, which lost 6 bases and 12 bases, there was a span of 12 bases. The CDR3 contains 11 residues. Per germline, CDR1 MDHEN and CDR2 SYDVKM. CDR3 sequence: CASRQLGRQFF. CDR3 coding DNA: TGTGCCAGCAGGCAACTAGGCCGGCAGTTCTTC.

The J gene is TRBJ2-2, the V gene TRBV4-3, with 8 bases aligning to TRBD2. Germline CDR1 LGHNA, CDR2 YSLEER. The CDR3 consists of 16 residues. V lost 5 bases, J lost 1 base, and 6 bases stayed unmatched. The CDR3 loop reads CASSYMSGGNTGELFF. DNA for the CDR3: TGCGCCAGCAGCTACATGAGCGGGGGGAACACCGGGGAGCTGTTTTTT.

The CDR3 loop is CASRLAKNIQYF. The CDR3 coding sequence is TGTGCCAGCCGACTAGCCAAAAACATTCAGTACTTC. The chain couples TRBV28 to TRBJ2-4, with no clear D. V gave up 8 bases and J gave up 0 bases, with 5 bases separating them. Germline V gene data show CDR1 as MDHEN and CDR2 as SYDVKM. This CDR3 spans 12 amino acids.

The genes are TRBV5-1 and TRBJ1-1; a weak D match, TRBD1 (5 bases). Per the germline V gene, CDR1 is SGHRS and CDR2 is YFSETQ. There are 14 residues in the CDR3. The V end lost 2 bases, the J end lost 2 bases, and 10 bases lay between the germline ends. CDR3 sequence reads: CASSLTTVNTEAFF. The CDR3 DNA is TGCGCCAGCAGCTTAACGACAGTCAACACTGAAGCTTTCTTT.

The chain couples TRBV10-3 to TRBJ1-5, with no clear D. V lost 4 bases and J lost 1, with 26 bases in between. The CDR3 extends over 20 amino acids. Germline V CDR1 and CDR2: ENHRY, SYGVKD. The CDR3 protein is CAISAFLVGSWGDSNQPQHF. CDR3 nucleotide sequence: TGTGCCATCAGTGCGTTCTTGGTCGGGTCGTGGGGTGACAGCAATCAGCCCCAGCATTTT.

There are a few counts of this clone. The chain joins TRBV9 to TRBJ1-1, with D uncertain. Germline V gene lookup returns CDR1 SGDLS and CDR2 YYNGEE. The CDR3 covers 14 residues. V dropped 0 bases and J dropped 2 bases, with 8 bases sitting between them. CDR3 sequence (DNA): TGTGCCAGCAGCGTAGTAACACATAACACTGAAGCTTTCTTT. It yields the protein CASSVVTHNTEAFF.

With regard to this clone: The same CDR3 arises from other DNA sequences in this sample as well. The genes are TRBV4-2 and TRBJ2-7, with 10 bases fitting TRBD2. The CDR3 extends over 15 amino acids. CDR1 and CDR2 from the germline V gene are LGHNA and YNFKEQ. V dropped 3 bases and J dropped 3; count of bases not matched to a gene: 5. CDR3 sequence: CASSHFRTSGYEQYF. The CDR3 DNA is TGTGCCAGCAGCCATTTTCGGACTAGCGGCTACGAGCAGTACTTC.

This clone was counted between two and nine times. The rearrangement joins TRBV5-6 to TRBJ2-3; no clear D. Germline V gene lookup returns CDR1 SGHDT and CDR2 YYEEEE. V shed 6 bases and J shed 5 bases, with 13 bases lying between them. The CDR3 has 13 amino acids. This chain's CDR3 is CASNPGVGDTQYF. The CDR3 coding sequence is TGTGCCAGCAACCCTGGGGTGGGAGATACGCAGTATTTT.

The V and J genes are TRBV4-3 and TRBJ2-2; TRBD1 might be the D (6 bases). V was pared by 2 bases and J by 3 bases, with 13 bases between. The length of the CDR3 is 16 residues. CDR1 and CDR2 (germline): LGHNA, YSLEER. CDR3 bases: TGCGCCAGCAGCCAACCTCTGGGGGCCTACACCGGGGAGCTGTTTTTT. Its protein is CASSQPLGAYTGELFF.

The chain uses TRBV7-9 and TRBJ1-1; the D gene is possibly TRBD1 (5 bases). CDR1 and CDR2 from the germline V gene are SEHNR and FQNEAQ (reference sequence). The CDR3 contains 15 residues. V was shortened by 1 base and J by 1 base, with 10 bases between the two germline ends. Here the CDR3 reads CASSLGQMTNTEAFF. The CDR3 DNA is TGTGCCAGCAGCTTAGGACAGATGACGAACACTGAAGCTTTCTTT.

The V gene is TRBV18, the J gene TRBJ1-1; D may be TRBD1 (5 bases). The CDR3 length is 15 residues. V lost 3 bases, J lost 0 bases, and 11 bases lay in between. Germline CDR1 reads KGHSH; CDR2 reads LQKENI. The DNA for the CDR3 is TGTGCCAGCTCACCTTCCCAGGGATTGAACACTGAAGCTTTCTTT. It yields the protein CASSPSQGLNTEAFF.

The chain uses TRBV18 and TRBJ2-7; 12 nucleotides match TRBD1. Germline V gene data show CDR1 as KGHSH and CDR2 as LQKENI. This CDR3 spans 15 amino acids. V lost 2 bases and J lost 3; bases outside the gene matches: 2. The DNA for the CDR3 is TGTGCCAGCTCACCAGGGACAGGGGGCATCTACGAGCAGTACTTC. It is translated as CASSPGTGGIYEQYF.

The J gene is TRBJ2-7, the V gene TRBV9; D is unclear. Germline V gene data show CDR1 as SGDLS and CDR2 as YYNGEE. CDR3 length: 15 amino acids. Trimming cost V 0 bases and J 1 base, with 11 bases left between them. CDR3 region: CASSVDQSLSYEQYF. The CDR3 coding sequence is TGTGCCAGCAGCGTAGACCAGAGTCTTTCCTACGAGCAGTACTTC.

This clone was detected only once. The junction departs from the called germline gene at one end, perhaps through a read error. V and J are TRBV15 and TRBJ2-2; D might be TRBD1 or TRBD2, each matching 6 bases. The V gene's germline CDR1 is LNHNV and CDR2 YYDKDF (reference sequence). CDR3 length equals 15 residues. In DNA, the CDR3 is TGTGCCACCAGAAGAGGGGGGCAGAACACCGGGGAGCTGTTTTTT. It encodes CATRRGGQNTGELFF.

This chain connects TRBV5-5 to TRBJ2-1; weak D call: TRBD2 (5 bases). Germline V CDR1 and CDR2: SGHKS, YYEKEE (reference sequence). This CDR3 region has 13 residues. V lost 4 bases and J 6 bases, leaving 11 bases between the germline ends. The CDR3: CASSPDYVNEQFF. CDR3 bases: TGTGCCAGCAGCCCCGACTATGTCAATGAGCAGTTCTTC.

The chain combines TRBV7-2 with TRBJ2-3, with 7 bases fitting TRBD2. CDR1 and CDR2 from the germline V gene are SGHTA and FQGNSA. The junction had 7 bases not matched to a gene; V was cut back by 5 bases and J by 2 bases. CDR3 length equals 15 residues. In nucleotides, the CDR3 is TGTGCCAGCAGCCTTTCTGGGACTACCACAGATACGCAGTATTTT. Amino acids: CASSLSGTTTDTQYF.

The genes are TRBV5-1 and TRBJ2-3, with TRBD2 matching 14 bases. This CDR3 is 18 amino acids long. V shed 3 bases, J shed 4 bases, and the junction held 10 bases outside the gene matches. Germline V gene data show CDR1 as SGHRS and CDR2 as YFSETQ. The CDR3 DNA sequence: TGCGCCAGCAGCTACTCCCGACTAGCGGGAGGGGAAGCAGATACGCAGTATTTT. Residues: CASSYSRLAGGEADTQYF.

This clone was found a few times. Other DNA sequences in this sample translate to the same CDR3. CDR3 coding DNA: TGTGCCAGCAGTCGCCTAGCGGGAACAGATACGCAGTATTTT. As protein: CASSRLAGTDTQYF. The rearrangement links TRBV2 to TRBJ2-3, with 9 positions matching TRBD2. From germline, CDR1 is SNHLY and CDR2 FYNNEI. The V and J ends lost 5 bases and 3 bases, in that order; junction bases with no gene match: 3. The CDR3 is 14 amino acids.

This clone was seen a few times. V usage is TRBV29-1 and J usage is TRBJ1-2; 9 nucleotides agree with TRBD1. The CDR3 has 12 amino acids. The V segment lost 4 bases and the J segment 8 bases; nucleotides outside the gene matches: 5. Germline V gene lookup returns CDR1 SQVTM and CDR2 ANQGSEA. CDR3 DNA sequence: TGCAGCGTTGTACGGACAGGGGAGGGCTACACCTTC. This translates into CSVVRTGEGYTF.

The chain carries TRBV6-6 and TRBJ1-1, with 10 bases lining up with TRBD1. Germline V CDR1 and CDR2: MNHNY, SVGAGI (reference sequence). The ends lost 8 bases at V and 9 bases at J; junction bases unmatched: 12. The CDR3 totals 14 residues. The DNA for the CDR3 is TGTGCCAGCGGGCCACCCGGGACAGGGGAAAAAGCTTTCTTT. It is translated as CASGPPGTGEKAFF.

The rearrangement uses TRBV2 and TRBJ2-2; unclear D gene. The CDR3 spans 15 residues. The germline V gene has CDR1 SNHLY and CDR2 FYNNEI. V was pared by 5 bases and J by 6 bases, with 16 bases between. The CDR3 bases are TGTGCCAGCAGTCGGTATGGGCCCGTCGCCGGGGAGCTGTTTTTT. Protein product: CASSRYGPVAGELFF.